The rows below give T cell receptor beta chains drawn from one sample of a study of shared clonotypes between healthy human individuals. Only in-frame clones appear in the TCRdb table, and some are missing; sequencing was by immunoSEQ multiplex PCR. The sample lists about a million clones, 70% to 80% occurring once. Sequenced: memory CD4+ T cells sorted from blood. The receptors here all came from a man aged 18-30 years in good health. Each CDR3 is given with its conserved first and last residue. The D gene is left open where the match is weak.

V gene: TRBV7-3; D gene: TRBD1; J gene: TRBJ2-1; CDR3 protein: CASSLFRAGGEDEQFF; CDR3 DNA: TGTGCCAGCAGCCTGTTTAGGGCAGGGGGCGAGGATGAGCAGTTCTTC
V gene: TRBV4-1; D gene: -; J gene: TRBJ2-1; CDR3 protein: CASSHDQGLSYNEQFF; CDR3 DNA: TGCGCCAGCAGCCACGACCAGGGATTGTCCTACAATGAGCAGTTCTTC
V gene: TRBV6-5; D gene: TRBD1; J gene: TRBJ1-3; CDR3 protein: CASRSDRGPGNTIYF; CDR3 DNA: TGTGCCAGCAGATCCGACAGGGGGCCTGGAAACACCATATATTTT
V gene: TRBV5-4; D gene: -; J gene: TRBJ2-7; CDR3 protein: CASSLGTDPTYEQYF; CDR3 DNA: TGTGCCAGCAGCTTGGGGACGGACCCGACCTACGAGCAGTACTTC
V gene: TRBV2; D gene: -; J gene: TRBJ1-3; CDR3 protein: CASKQANSGNTIYF; CDR3 DNA: TGTGCCAGCAAACAGGCCAACTCTGGAAACACCATATATTTT
V gene: TRBV7-9; D gene: -; J gene: TRBJ1-3; CDR3 protein: CASSLGTVSSGNTIYF; CDR3 DNA: TGTGCCAGCAGCTTAGGGACAGTGAGCTCTGGAAACACCATATATTTT
V gene: TRBV19; D gene: -; J gene: TRBJ1-5; CDR3 protein: CASSIEGRNQPQHF; CDR3 DNA: TGTGCCAGTAGTATAGAGGGAAGGAATCAGCCCCAGCATTTT
V gene: TRBV27; D gene: TRBD1; J gene: TRBJ1-6; CDR3 protein: CASSPWTGGDYNSPLHF; CDR3 DNA: TGTGCCAGCAGTCCTTGGACAGGGGGAGACTATAATTCACCCCTCCACTTT
V gene: TRBV5-1; D gene: -; J gene: TRBJ2-3; CDR3 protein: CASSRSTLTDTQYF; CDR3 DNA: TGCGCCAGCAGCCGTTCGACACTAACAGATACGCAGTATTTT
V gene: TRBV25-1; D gene: TRBD1; J gene: TRBJ2-5; CDR3 protein: CASSEGTKWTGKETQYF; CDR3 DNA: TGTGCCAGCAGTGAAGGCACAAAATGGACAGGGAAAGAGACCCAGTACTTC
V gene: TRBV10-1; D gene: -; J gene: TRBJ2-7; CDR3 protein: CASSDWGSYEQYF; CDR3 DNA: TGCGCCAGCAGTGACTGGGGGTCCTACGAGCAGTACTTC